This entry lists 28 T cell receptor beta chains sequenced from one sample in a study of control samples from healthy donors and cancer patients. Sequenced by immunoSEQ multiplex PCR; TCRdb stores in-frame clones only, minus some. The sample yields fewer than 20,000 clones, roughly 80% seen once. Sequencing was carried out using PBMCs. Every receptor here comes from a man at least 80 years old with head and neck cancer.

The J gene is TRBJ2-1, the V gene TRBV6-1; D is unresolved. This CDR3 spans 14 amino acids. CDR1 and CDR2 (germline): MNHNS, SASEGT. V was cut by 3 bases and J by 6 bases, with 12 bases left in between. DNA of the CDR3: TGTGCCAGCAGTGACCAAGGTTCGGGCAATGAGCAGTTCTTC. This codes for CASSDQGSGNEQFF.

This clone was detected only once. The chain recombines TRBV7-6 with TRBJ2-7; 10 bases are a match to TRBD1. The germline CDR1 and CDR2 sequences are SGHVS and FNYEAQ. This CDR3 spans 15 amino acids. V shed 4 bases, J shed 7 bases, and the junction held 10 bases outside the gene matches. The CDR3 DNA follows: TGTGCCAGCAGCTCCCCCGGGACAGGGGTTTATGAGCAGTACTTC. This sequence encodes CASSSPGTGVYEQYF.

The rearrangement uses TRBV19 and TRBJ2-4; 8 positions match TRBD2. The V gene end was trimmed by 7 bases and the J gene end by 10 bases; junction bases not matched to a gene: 6. This CDR3 region has 12 residues. Looked up from germline, CDR1 is LNHDA and CDR2 is SQIVND (reference sequence). The DNA of the CDR3 is TGTGCCAGTACGGGGGGGCAGTGGATTCAGTACTTC. This encodes CASTGGQWIQYF.

The gene calls are TRBV4-1 and TRBJ1-5; 11 bases align to TRBD1. The CDR3 is 15 residues long. Germline loops: CDR1 MGHRA, CDR2 YSYEKL. The V and J ends lost 5 bases and 7 bases, in that order; junction bases with no gene match: 7. The CDR3 sequence: CASSSDRGLGQPQHF. Written as DNA, the CDR3 is TGCGCCAGCAGCTCGGACAGGGGGCTCGGGCAGCCCCAGCATTTT.

The rearrangement links TRBV6-5 to TRBJ2-7; 9 bases are shared with TRBD1. CDR1 MNHEY and CDR2 SVGAGI come from the germline V gene. The trim removed 8 bases at V and 5 bases at J, leaving 10 bases unmatched. The CDR3 sequence is 14 residues long. This CDR3 is CASFPGTGIDEQYF. The CDR3 DNA reads TGTGCCAGCTTTCCGGGGACAGGGATCGACGAGCAGTACTTC.

This clone was found once. The chain couples TRBV10-3 to TRBJ2-5; tentative D call: TRBD2 (6 bases). The V end was cut by 6 bases, the J end by 5 bases, with 13 bases between. Germline V gene data show CDR1 as ENHRY and CDR2 as SYGVKD. The CDR3 runs 13 residues. This CDR3 reads CAIRHRDSETQYF. The DNA for the CDR3 is TGTGCCATCAGACACCGGGACTCGGAGACCCAGTACTTC.

This clone was observed a few times. The chain recombines TRBV9 with TRBJ2-3; perhaps TRBD2 as D (5 bases). The germline V gene has CDR1 SGDLS and CDR2 YYNGEE. Between the trimmed V and J ends, which lost 2 bases and 6 bases, there was a span of 19 bases. The CDR3 loop spans 16 amino acids. The CDR3 DNA sequence: TGTGCCAGCAGCGTCGCTTTGGACGGGGTAGGGGATACGCAGTATTTT. The encoded protein is CASSVALDGVGDTQYF.

DNA for the CDR3: TGTGCCAGCAGCCAGGGGACAGGGACTGAAGCTTTCTTT. This encodes CASSQGTGTEAFF. The J gene is TRBJ1-1, the V gene TRBV11-2; 9 bases are shared with TRBD1. This CDR3 is built from 13 residues. J was trimmed by 5 bases and V by 5 bases; bases with no gene match: 3. The germline V gene has CDR1 SGHAT and CDR2 FQNNGV.

This clone occurred once. The chain has TRBV18 and TRBJ2-3; TRBD1 might be the D (5 bases). Trimming stripped 3 bases from V and 8 bases from J, with 15 bases between. Germline V gene data show CDR1 as KGHSH and CDR2 as LQKENI. The CDR3 extends over 14 amino acids. The CDR3 sequence is CASSPLQGQGTQYF. CDR3 DNA sequence: TGTGCCAGCTCACCCCTTCAGGGTCAGGGTACGCAGTATTTT.

CDR3 DNA: TGTGCCTGGAGTGCCCGGGTCCTCTTTTTATACAATGAGCAGTTCTTC. This codes for CAWSARVLFLYNEQFF. The V call is TRBV30, the J call TRBJ2-1; D is uncertain. V lost 1 base, J lost 4 bases, and 17 bases lay in between. This CDR3 is 16 amino acids long. CDR1 and CDR2 (germline): GTSNPN, SVGIG (reference sequence).

The chain carries TRBV4-3 and TRBJ2-3, with D hard to call. The CDR3 extends over 15 amino acids. The germline gives CDR1 LGHNA, CDR2 YSLEER. V was trimmed by 1 base and J by 2 bases, leaving 10 bases between them. DNA of the CDR3: TGCGCCAGCAGCCAAGCCCCGGCCCACACAGATACGCAGTATTTT. Translation gives CASSQAPAHTDTQYF.

This clone has just a few counts. CDR3 bases: TGCGCCAGTTCAACAGGGGGAAGTCGGGAGGCTTTCTTT. Protein product: CASSTGGSREAFF. The chain couples TRBV10-1 to TRBJ1-1, with TRBD1 matching over 8 bases. Germline trimming cut 9 bases from V and 11 bases from J; bases unmatched to any gene: 14. The germline CDR1 and CDR2 sequences are WNHNN and SYGVQD (reference sequence). The CDR3 consists of 13 residues.

This sequence joins TRBV10-2 and TRBJ2-1; no clear D gene. Germline CDR1 and CDR2: WSHSY and SAAADI. The CDR3 has 16 residues. V was cut by 2 bases and J by 3 bases, with 14 bases left in between. CDR3 in amino acids: CASSEGPPRVYNEQFF. Written as DNA, the CDR3 is TGCGCCAGCAGTGAGGGACCACCTAGAGTCTACAATGAGCAGTTCTTC.

J is TRBJ2-1 and V is TRBV10-3; TRBD2 agrees at 8 bases. Germline loops: CDR1 ENHRY, CDR2 SYGVKD. This CDR3 contains 14 residues. The junction had 4 bases not matched to a gene; V was cut back by 7 bases and J by 2 bases. CDR3 DNA sequence: TGTGCCATCAACCATAGCGGGGCCTACAATGAGCAGTTCTTC. Translating it yields CAINHSGAYNEQFF.

The chain joins TRBV7-6 to TRBJ2-5; D assignment may be TRBD1 or TRBD2 (7 bases each). CDR1 SGHVS and CDR2 FNYEAQ come from the germline V gene. The CDR3 length is 15 residues. Deletions cut 5 bases from V and 4 bases from J, with 17 bases between. CDR3 protein: CASSLNAGGAETQYF. CDR3 nucleotides: TGTGCCAGCAGCCTGAACGCAGGGGGGGCAGAGACCCAGTACTTC. Full variable domain (missing parts from reference TRBV7-6 and TRBJ2-5): GAGVSQSPRYKVTKRGQDVALRCDPISGHVSLYWYRQALGQGPEFLTYFNYEAQQDKSGLPNDRFSAERPEGSISTLTIQRTEQRDSAMYRCASSLNAGGAETQYFGPGTRLLVL.

The genes are TRBV2 and TRBJ1-4; D gene ambiguous. Between the trimmed V and J ends, which lost 7 bases and 5 bases, there was a span of 14 bases. The germline CDR1 and CDR2 sequences are SNHLY and FYNNEI. This CDR3 region has 14 residues. This chain's CDR3 is CASTPGRTNEKLFF. The CDR3 DNA reads as TGTGCCAGCACCCCGGGCCGTACCAATGAAAAACTGTTTTTT.

The gene calls are TRBV5-1 and TRBJ2-3; D gene uncertain. The V gene lost 0 bases and the J gene lost 0 bases, with 8 bases spanning the gap. This CDR3 has 15 amino acids. Germline CDR1 is SGHRS and CDR2 is YFSETQ. The DNA of the CDR3 is TGCGCCAGCAGCTTGGACCTTGGGAGCACAGATACGCAGTATTTT. This translates into CASSLDLGSTDTQYF.

The V gene is TRBV6-5, the J gene TRBJ2-7, with 9 bases fitting TRBD1. The CDR3 runs to 14 residues. From germline, CDR1 is MNHEY and CDR2 SVGAGI. Germline trimming cut 4 bases from V and 1 base from J; bases unmatched to any gene: 2. This CDR3 is CASSWGQGSYEQYF. Written as DNA, the CDR3 is TGTGCCAGCAGTTGGGGACAGGGTTCCTACGAGCAGTACTTC.

This chain links TRBV27 with TRBJ2-3; 7 bases align to TRBD2. The CDR3 loop spans 15 amino acids. J was trimmed by 2 bases and V by 4 bases; bases with no gene match: 6. Germline-derived CDR1 and CDR2 are MNHEY and SMNVEV (reference sequence). In nucleotides, the CDR3 is TGTGCCAGCAGTTCGCGGGGGTTACACACAGATACGCAGTATTTT. Translated: CASSSRGLHTDTQYF.

This rearrangement joins TRBV9 to TRBJ1-5, with a weak D call TRBD1 (6 bases). The CDR3 extends over 15 amino acids. Trimming took 3 bases from V and 6 from J, leaving 16 bases between them. CDR1 and CDR2 from the germline V gene are SGDLS and YYNGEE. Written as DNA, the CDR3 is TGTGCCAGCAGCGCGGGGGCGGGGGTAGGTCAGCCCCAGCATTTT. Protein sequence: CASSAGAGVGQPQHF. Full variable domain (outside the CDR3, taken from reference TRBV9 and TRBJ1-5): DSGVTQTPKHLITATGQRVTLRCSPRSGDLSVYWYQQSLDQGLQFLIQYYNGEERAKGNILERFSAQQFPDLHSELNLSSLELGDSALYFCASSAGAGVGQPQHFGDGTRLSIL.

In its sample, this clone was seen once. CDR3 in amino acids: CACTGYGGYYEQYF. CDR3 bases: TGTGCCTGTACAGGTTATGGGGGATACTACGAGCAGTACTTC. The rearrangement links TRBV30 to TRBJ2-7; either TRBD1 or TRBD2 may supply D (5 bases each). V shed 6 bases and J shed 3 bases, with 18 bases lying between them. The CDR3 is made up of 14 amino acids. CDR1 is GTSNPN and CDR2 is SVGIG in the germline V gene (reference sequence).

The V and J genes are TRBV27 and TRBJ1-6; 7 bases fit TRBD1. J lost 5 bases, V lost 6 bases, and 4 bases had no gene match. Germline V gene lookup returns CDR1 MNHEY and CDR2 SMNVEV (reference sequence). The CDR3 is made up of 14 amino acids. CDR3 coding DNA: TGTGCCAGCAGGAAAACAGGGGATAATTCACCCCTCCACTTT. It yields the protein CASRKTGDNSPLHF.

This rearrangement joins TRBV5-4 to TRBJ2-1; 8 bases are shared with TRBD1. CDR3 length: 17 residues. In germline, CDR1 is SGHNT, CDR2 YYREEE (reference sequence). J was trimmed by 7 bases and V by 2 bases; bases with no gene match: 14. CDR3 protein: CASSLKKMSGGGNEQFF. The DNA for the CDR3 is TGTGCCAGCAGCTTAAAAAAGATGTCAGGGGGCGGGAATGAGCAGTTCTTC.

This rearrangement joins TRBV7-9 to TRBJ2-5; no clear D gene. Trimming shortened V by 1 base and J by 5 bases, and 8 bases separated the two germline ends. The CDR3 covers 13 residues. Germline V gives CDR1 SEHNR, CDR2 FQNEAQ (reference sequence). As DNA, the CDR3 is TGTGCCAGCAGCTTAGTAGGGTTTGAGACCCAGTACTTC. The encoded protein is CASSLVGFETQYF.

CDR3 protein: CAISASPGAGETQYF. DNA of the CDR3: TGTGCCATCAGTGCTTCTCCAGGGGCAGGAGAGACCCAGTACTTC. This chain connects TRBV10-3 to TRBJ2-5, with D possibly matching TRBD1 (6 bases). Germline lookup yields CDR1 ENHRY and CDR2 SYGVKD. The CDR3 runs 15 residues. V lost 4 bases to trimming and J lost 4 bases, with 16 bases between them.

This clone was observed once. The chain employs TRBV19 and TRBJ2-2; maybe TRBD1 (6 bases). The V and J ends lost 6 bases and 5 bases respectively, with 10 bases between them. The CDR3 totals 13 residues. Germline CDR1 reads LNHDA; CDR2 reads SQIVND (reference sequence). The CDR3 sequence: CASSYRATGELFF. The CDR3 region has the DNA TGTGCCAGTAGCTACAGGGCTACCGGGGAGCTGTTTTTT.

V gene TRBV14 combines with J gene TRBJ1-2; D is uncertain. The CDR3 sequence is 13 residues long. Germline CDR1 reads SGHDN; CDR2 reads FVKESK. Deletions cut 2 bases from V and 7 bases from J, with 11 bases between. In DNA, the CDR3 is TGTGCCAGCAGCCAAAGCACTCTGGGTGGCTACACCTTC. Translation gives CASSQSTLGGYTF.

The J gene is TRBJ2-4, the V gene TRBV7-2; 9 bases agree with TRBD2. Germline V CDR1 and CDR2: SGHTA, FQGNSA. V trimming: 4 bases; J trimming: 3 bases; junction bases outside the gene matches: 7. The CDR3 covers 16 residues. The CDR3 region is CASSSSSGTYKNIQYF. The CDR3 nucleotides read TGTGCCAGCAGCTCCTCTAGCGGGACCTACAAAAACATTCAGTACTTC.